The clone carrying this T cell receptor beta chain is judged medium-sized. Its antigen is currently unknown. For each of two time points, an approximately 5.6-milliliter draw of peripheral blood was taken. The sample is drawn from a study of prognosis after radiotherapy for stage I lung cancer. For the study at large: Ages of the approximately 12 men and 6 women ranged roughly 53 to 85 years, median about 70. No patient was treated with concurrent therapy while undergoing stereotactic body radiotherapy.

The CDR3 length is 16 residues. CDR1 is DFQATT, CDR2 SNEGSKA, per germline (reference sequence). Trimming removed 0 bases at V and 7 bases at J, with 18 bases between. Study-level findings and limits: It was reported that patients with metastases and those without them differed in TRBV and TRBJ gene usage.

Genomic DNA was the source, and TCR beta CDR3 was amplified from it by two-round multiplex PCR. The first PCR round targeted every TRBV and TRBJ gene with specific primers. TCRdb re-analysed the multiplex PCR reads in MiXCR, keeping a single row per CDR3 protein. The table shows 11,000 to 15,000 distinct CDR3 sequences, with 25% to 35% occurring only once. The chain has TRBV20-1 and TRBJ2-2; D unresolved. This receptor was obtained from a donor older than 45 with non-small cell lung cancer. Source: PBMCs, taken before or after stereotactic body radiation therapy (not recorded which). CDR3 amino acids: CSARDSRVGSIGELFF. The CDR3, as DNA: TGCAGTGCTAGAGATTCTCGGGTAGGATCCATCGGGGAGCTGTTTTTT.